These T cell receptor beta chains were read from a single sample in a study of CD8 T cells in Susac syndrome. TCRdb analysed the immunoSEQ multiplex PCR reads with MiXCR anew, one entry per CDR3 protein. This table holds 150,000 to 200,000 distinct CDR3 sequences, approximately 93% found once. The material sequenced was CD4+ T cells from PBMCs. The source of these receptors is a human donor with multiple sclerosis. CDR3s leave out the opening cysteine and the closing phenylalanine or tryptophan.

>TRBJ2-1|TRBV11-1
ASCSTRSPTLYNEQF
>TRBJ2-3|TRBV3-1
ASSQGRTSGRGDTQY
>TRBJ1-3|TRBV6-6
ASSYGGQGLGNTIY
>TRBJ2-5|TRBV12-3/TRBV12-4
ASSPLGLVGETQY
>TRBJ1-2|TRBV19
ASRGDRGYGYT
>TRBJ1-4|TRBV12-5
ASGPGQGPEKLF
>TRBJ2-2|TRBV7-9
ASSLGGTDGELF
>TRBJ1-2|TRBV28
ASSLNLQGRLGYGYT
>TRBJ2-1|TRBV7-9
ASSLRTVRSYNEQF
>TRBJ2-7|TRBV5-1
ASSLLQGNEQY
>TRBJ1-2|TRBV9
ASSVGGLLNYGYT
>TRBJ2-5|TRBV30
AWSRGGFRETQY
>TRBJ1-3|TRBV20-1
SASPWDTSGNTIY
>TRBJ2-7|TRBV7-9
ASTLTLDSYEQY
>TRBJ2-7|TRBV27
ASSYHPTKGRESYEQY
>TRBJ2-1|TRBV7-2
ASRNPGNEQF
>TRBJ2-1|TRBV3-1
ASSFGLAGANEQF
>TRBJ2-1|TRBV5-1
ASSPGQFMNEQF
>TRBJ2-3|TRBV19
ASSGLGGRQKVTDTQY
>TRBJ1-2|TRBV5-4
ASSFGTGGLDGYT
>TRBJ1-4|TRBV20-1
SARYGATNEKLF
>TRBJ2-7|TRBV27
ASSSVDRVGYEQY
>TRBJ2-1|TRBV12-3/TRBV12-4
ASSLGTVNYNEQF
>TRBJ2-5|TRBV27
ASSQGNEETQY
>TRBJ1-3|TRBV30
AWGISGTGLSGNTIY
>TRBJ2-7|TRBV18
ASSPPSSVYEQY
>TRBJ2-5|TRBV30
AWSVGGSETQY
>TRBJ1-2|TRBV29-1
SVVPGSDGYGYT
>TRBJ1-1|TRBV25-1
ASSALRGGTEAF
>TRBJ1-2|TRBV7-8
ASSLEGDPGYYGYT
>TRBJ1-4|TRBV15
ATSNRDRDRREKLF
>TRBJ2-5|TRBV12-3/TRBV12-4
ASSSASGQETQY
>TRBJ2-3|TRBV6-1
ASSGQNTDTQY
>TRBJ2-2|TRBV12-3/TRBV12-4
ASSFREEVGELF
>TRBJ1-1|TRBV5-1
ASSFQNAGNTEAF
>TRBJ2-5|TRBV7-2
ASSLALAGGETQY
>TRBJ1-2|TRBV7-2
ASRKGGGLNYGYT
>TRBJ2-1|TRBV7-9
ASSLEGSQHNEQF
>TRBJ1-1|TRBV6-1
ASRRRTEAF
>TRBJ1-2|TRBV6-2/TRBV6-3
ASLTERSNYGYT
>TRBJ2-2|TRBV20-1
SARDPEGAQTGELF
>TRBJ2-7|TRBV29-1
SVGQGAPYEQY
>TRBJ1-1|TRBV30
AWSVQGYTEAF
>TRBJ2-1|TRBV7-2
ASSQTAGSGNEQF
>TRBJ2-1|TRBV20-1
SARPTLASSYNEQF
>TRBJ1-4|TRBV5-1
ASSFRDSNEKLF
>TRBJ1-5|TRBV24-1
ATGGIGNQPQH
>TRBJ1-5|TRBV18
ASSLGLNQPQH
>TRBJ1-5|TRBV6-2/TRBV6-3
ASSYSNVYQPQH
>TRBJ1-1|TRBV9
ASSVTGTGGTEAF
>TRBJ2-7|TRBV14
ASSHQSSGNYEQY
>TRBJ2-1|TRBV19
ASSIPPTVGYNEQF
>TRBJ2-2|TRBV5-4
ASSRGLAGDDGELF